This T cell receptor beta chain was sequenced for a study of shared clonotypes between healthy human individuals. This clone was found once. Its specificity is not known. Method: immunoSEQ multiplex PCR; TCRdb's copy keeps in-frame clones and lacks some. Altogether over a million clones are present, 95% to 99% being singletons, with the ten largest covering about 0.45%. Findings of the study overall: Sampling included only blood; tissue repertoires likely differ. With several donors compared, 4% to 5% of naive CD4 clonotypes were shared.

Germline CDR1 reads SEHNR; CDR2 reads FQNEAQ (reference sequence). The CDR3 contains 15 residues. The V end was cut by 1 base, the J end by 0 bases, with 7 bases between. The sample taken for sequencing was naive CD4+ T cells sorted from blood. Subset specified: CD45RA+ positively selected. This chain links TRBV7-9 with TRBJ1-3; unclear D gene. The origin of this receptor is a man aged 25 to 45 in good health. CDR3 nucleotides: TGTGCCAGCAGCTTAGGTGCAGGCTCTGGAAACACCATATATTTT. This sequence encodes CASSLGAGSGNTIYF.